These 8 T cell receptor beta chains were sequenced from one sample in a study of T cells in Graves' hyperthyroidism and ophthalmopathy. The source material, RNA transcripts, was used to amplify TCR beta CDR3 regions. The TCR CDR3 was amplified in a first-round RT-PCR using the HTBI primer set. TCRdb used MiXCR to reprocess the multiplex PCR reads, holding one entry per CDR3 protein. Of around 200,000 distinct CDR3 sequences in the sample, about 17% were seen once. Sequenced input: blood. The receptors shown here come from a woman aged 50 to 65 with Graves' hyperthyroidism.

V gene TRBV11-2 combines with J gene TRBJ2-5, with 9 bases aligning to TRBD1. The germline V gene has CDR1 SGHAT and CDR2 FQNNGV. Trimming cost V 5 bases and J 3 bases; bases outside gene matches: 13. This CDR3 is built from 17 residues. The CDR3 here is CASSPPMDRGGEETQYF. The CDR3 DNA reads TGTGCCAGCAGCCCCCCCATGGACAGGGGAGGCGAAGAGACCCAGTACTTC.

At least ten counts were recorded for this clonotype. V usage is TRBV2 and J usage is TRBJ2-5; D may be TRBD1 (6 bases). V lost 6 bases and J lost 4, with 12 bases in between. The V gene's germline CDR1 is SNHLY and CDR2 FYNNEI. CDR3 size: 13 residues. The CDR3 here is CASRGARLETQYF. CDR3 DNA: TGTGCCAGCAGGGGGGCCCGTTTAGAGACCCAGTACTTC.

Ten or more counts support this clonotype. The V and J genes are TRBV29-1 and TRBJ1-1, with a weak D call TRBD1 (5 bases). This CDR3 is built from 13 residues. Germline-derived CDR1 and CDR2 are SQVTM and ANQGSEA. Trimming took off 4 bases at V and 8 bases at J, with 17 bases between the two ends. The CDR3 here is CSVVPPGLWEAFF. The DNA of the CDR3 is TGCAGCGTTGTGCCCCCGGGACTTTGGGAAGCTTTCTTT.

The rearrangement links TRBV3-1 to TRBJ2-7, with 10 bases matching TRBD2. The CDR3 covers 14 residues. V lost 3 bases and J lost 4; bases outside the gene matches: 3. The germline CDR1 and CDR2 sequences are LGHDT and YNNKEL (reference sequence). The CDR3 bases are TGTGCCAGCAGCCATCAAGCGGGGGGGTACGAGCAGTACTTC. Protein sequence: CASSHQAGGYEQYF.

This clonotype came up many times. V usage is TRBV5-1 and J usage is TRBJ2-1; weak D call: TRBD1 (6 bases). Deletions cut 0 bases from V and 0 bases from J, with 13 bases between. From germline, CDR1 is SGHRS and CDR2 YFSETQ. This CDR3 spans 17 amino acids. CDR3 in DNA: TGCGCCAGCAGCTTGGCAGGGGACCGAGGCTCCTACAATGAGCAGTTCTTC. It yields the protein CASSLAGDRGSYNEQFF. The full variable domain, rest sourced from reference TRBV5-1 and TRBJ2-1, is KAGVTQTPRYLIKTRGQQVTLSCSPISGHRSVSWYQQTPGQGLQFLFEYFSETQRNKGNFPGRFSGRQFSNSRSEMNVSTLELGDSALYLCASSLAGDRGSYNEQFFGPGTRLTVL.

This clonotype was seen many times. CDR3 sequence: CASSIGSPQETQYF. CDR3 in DNA: TGTGCCAGTAGTATTGGGAGTCCCCAAGAGACCCAGTACTTC. The rearrangement links TRBV19 to TRBJ2-5, with D maybe TRBD2 (5 bases). The CDR3 runs 14 residues. The V end was cut by 3 bases, the J end by 1 base, with 9 bases between. Per germline, CDR1 LNHDA and CDR2 SQIVND (reference sequence).

This clonotype was counted many times. The chain combines TRBV10-3 with TRBJ2-7, with TRBD1 matching 7 bases. The CDR3 is 14 residues long. The junction had 14 bases not matched to a gene; V was cut back by 10 bases and J by 5 bases. In germline, CDR1 is ENHRY, CDR2 SYGVKD. The CDR3 bases are TGTGCCACCGAGCTGGAACAGGGGTACCACGAGCAGTACTTC. Protein sequence: CATELEQGYHEQYF.

The V gene is TRBV28, the J gene TRBJ1-4; D unclear. CDR3 length equals 16 residues. Germline loops: CDR1 MDHEN, CDR2 SYDVKM. V lost 3 bases to trimming and J lost 5 bases, with 16 bases between them. The CDR3 DNA reads TGTGCCAGCAGTTTCCGTACGGTGGGAGGCAATGAAAAACTGTTTTTT. It specifies CASSFRTVGGNEKLFF.